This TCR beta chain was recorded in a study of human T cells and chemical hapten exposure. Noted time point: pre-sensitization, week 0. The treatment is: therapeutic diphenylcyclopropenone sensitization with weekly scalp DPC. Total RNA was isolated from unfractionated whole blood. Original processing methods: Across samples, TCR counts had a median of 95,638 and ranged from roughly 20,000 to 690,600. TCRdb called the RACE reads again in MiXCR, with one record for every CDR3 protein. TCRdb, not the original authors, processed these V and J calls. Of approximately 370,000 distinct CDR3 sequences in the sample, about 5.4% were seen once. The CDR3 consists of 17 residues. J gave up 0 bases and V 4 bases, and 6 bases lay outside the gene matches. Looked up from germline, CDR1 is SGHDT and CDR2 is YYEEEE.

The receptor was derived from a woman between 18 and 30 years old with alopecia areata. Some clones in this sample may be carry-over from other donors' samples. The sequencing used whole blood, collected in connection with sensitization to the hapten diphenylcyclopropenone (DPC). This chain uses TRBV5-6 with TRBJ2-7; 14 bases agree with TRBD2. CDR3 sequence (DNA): TGTGCCAGCAGCCCTGGACTAGCGGGGGGTTTCTCCTACGAGCAGTACTTC. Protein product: CASSPGLAGGFSYEQYF.